Shown below are 22 T cell receptor beta chains from a single sample sequenced in a study of metastatic and nonmetastatic thyroid tumors. Among the patients, none had received any treatment before thyroid surgery. Using MiXCR, TCRdb reanalyzed the PCR reads. The sample has over 15,000 clones, about 27% seen once. Sequencing was carried out using tumor tissue. The receptors were sampled from a female donor with papillary thyroid cancer or a benign thyroid nodule (not recorded which). Some clones in this sample may be carry-over from other donors' samples.

Details on this clone: A junction boundary mismatches the germline segment, possibly from a read error. Here the CDR3 DNA reads TGCAGTGCTAGAGATCCACTAGCGGGGGGGCGCGGCGAGCGGTACTTC. Translated, it gives CSARDPLAGGRGERYF. The chain links TRBV20-1 to TRBJ2-7, with 13 bases identical to TRBD2. Germline CDR1 is DFQATT and CDR2 is SNEGSKA (reference sequence). The CDR3 consists of 16 residues.

This clone is labeled medium-sized (0.01 to 0.1%). This chain links TRBV4-1 with TRBJ2-3; D is unclear. Germline V lookup: CDR1 MGHRA, CDR2 YSYEKL. The CDR3 runs to 12 residues. V was clipped by 6 bases and J by 6 bases, with 10 bases between them. The DNA of the CDR3 is TGCGCCAGCAGTCGACCGTCGGATACGCAGTATTTT. Encoded protein: CASSRPSDTQYF.

About this clone: A read error may be the cause here, since a much bigger clone is one base away. The genes are TRBV27 and TRBJ2-3; TRBD2 aligns across 7 bases. Trimming removed 6 bases from V and 4 bases from J; junction bases left unmatched: 10. The CDR3 runs 15 residues. Germline V lookup: CDR1 MNHEY, CDR2 SMNVEV (reference sequence). CDR3 in DNA: TGTGCCAGCAGGGAAACTATCGGGAGGCCAGATACGCAGTATTTT. It translates to CASRETIGRPDTQYF.

This clone was detected only a few times. The rearrangement uses TRBV6-1 and TRBJ1-2; 7 bases agree with TRBD1. The ends lost 7 bases at V and 13 bases at J; junction bases unmatched: 9. Looked up from germline, CDR1 is MNHNS and CDR2 is SASEGT. The CDR3 runs 11 residues. The CDR3 DNA reads as TGTGCCAGCATCCCCGGGACAGTGTTCACCTTC. Translated, it gives CASIPGTVFTF.

In regard to this clone: Given the absence of the conserved phenylalanine or tryptophan at the CDR3 end, a read error is likely. The chain has TRBV20-1 and TRBJ2-5, with 11 bases that match TRBD2. Trimming removed 0 bases from V and 0 bases from J; junction bases left unmatched: 6. Germline CDR1 is DFQATT and CDR2 is SNEGSKA (reference sequence). This CDR3 is built from 17 residues. The CDR3 DNA is TGCAGTGCTAGAGATCTTAGACTAGCGGGGAACCAAGAGACCCAGTACTCC. Protein: CSARDLRLAGNQETQYS.

This sequence joins TRBV11-1 and TRBJ1-4, with 7 bases matching TRBD1. The CDR3 length is 13 residues. Trimming took 3 bases from V and 6 from J; bases not matched to a gene: 1. The V gene's germline CDR1 is SGHAT and CDR2 FQDESV (reference sequence). For the CDR3, the DNA is TGTGCCAGCAGCTTTACAGGGGATGAAAAACTGTTTTTT. Translation: CASSFTGDEKLFF.

This clone is termed medium-sized. The gene calls are TRBV6-2 or TRBV6-3 and TRBJ2-3, with TRBD2 matching 9 bases. V gave up 8 bases and J gave up 5 bases; unmatched junction bases: 14. Germline V gene lookup returns CDR1 MNHEY and CDR2 SVGEGT. The CDR3 totals 16 residues. CDR3 bases: TGTGCCAGCGGATTATGGGCGGGAGGGCCCGGAGATACGCAGTATTTT. It yields the protein CASGLWAGGPGDTQYF.

This chain uses TRBV19 with TRBJ2-1, with a possible D match to TRBD1 (6 bases). Germline V CDR1 and CDR2: LNHDA, SQIVND (reference sequence). V was shortened by 5 bases and J by 4 bases, with 12 bases between the two germline ends. This CDR3 has 14 amino acids. The CDR3 nucleotides read TGTGCCAGTAGTGGCAGGGGTTTGTACAATGAGCAGTTCTTC. It yields the protein CASSGRGLYNEQFF.

By its share, this clone is medium-sized (0.01 to 0.1%). Other DNA sequences in this specimen translate into the identical CDR3. The chain carries TRBV10-1 and TRBJ2-7; D unresolved. This CDR3 comprises 15 residues. V was trimmed by 11 bases and J by 4 bases, leaving 24 bases between them. Germline V gene lookup returns CDR1 WNHNN and CDR2 SYGVQD (reference sequence). The CDR3 region is CAFGRSYHTGYEQYF. The CDR3 DNA is TGCGCCTTCGGGCGGAGCTATCATACTGGATACGAGCAGTACTTC.

CDR3 sequence: CSAREGAGDTDTQYF. CDR3 nucleotide sequence: TGCAGTGCTAGAGAGGGAGCGGGAGACACAGATACGCAGTATTTT. This chain uses TRBV20-1 with TRBJ2-3, with 8 positions matching TRBD2. Germline lookup yields CDR1 DFQATT and CDR2 SNEGSKA (reference sequence). Unmatched junction bases numbered 4, after V lost 0 bases and J lost 2 bases. This CDR3 is built from 15 residues.

Comment on this clone: The missing conserved phenylalanine or tryptophan at the end of this CDR3 makes a read error likely. This sequence joins TRBV6-2 or TRBV6-3 and TRBJ1-2, with TRBD1 matching over 9 bases. V lost 2 bases to trimming and J lost 6 bases; unmatched junction nucleotides: 16. The CDR3 has 18 residues. Germline CDR1 MNHEY, CDR2 SVGEGT. The CDR3 DNA is TGTGCCAGCAGTTACCCGACGGACAGGGGACGATATTGGGATGGCTACACCTCC. Its translation: CASSYPTDRGRYWDGYTS.

This clone was detected only a few times. This sample also contains other DNA sequences that code for the same CDR3. In nucleotides, the CDR3 is TGTGCCAGCAGATTTACAGGTAGCAATCAGCCCCAGCATTTT. It codes for CASRFTGSNQPQHF. V usage is TRBV27 and J usage is TRBJ1-5; D is possibly TRBD1 (5 bases). Between the trimmed V and J ends, which lost 6 bases and 0 bases, there was a span of 9 bases. Germline CDR1 MNHEY, CDR2 SMNVEV (reference sequence). This CDR3 is 14 amino acids long.

This clone was seen ten or more times. This chain connects TRBV20-1 to TRBJ2-5, with 8 bases matching TRBD2. The trim removed 5 bases at V and 1 base at J, leaving 6 bases unmatched. The CDR3 has 14 amino acids. Germline values: CDR1 DFQATT, CDR2 SNEGSKA (reference sequence). CDR3 in DNA: TGCAGTGCTCCCCCCGGGGGGGCCCAAGAGACCCAGTACTTC. It is translated as CSAPPGGAQETQYF.

This sequence joins TRBV4-2 and TRBJ1-5; D is perhaps TRBD1 (5 bases). The germline gives CDR1 LGHNA, CDR2 YNFKEQ. The CDR3 loop spans 15 amino acids. Trimming took 1 base from V and 6 from J, leaving 13 bases between them. CDR3 nucleotides: TGTGCCAGCAGCCAAGCTAGTATAGGGACTCAGCCCCAGCATTTT. Translated, it gives CASSQASIGTQPQHF.

The gene calls are TRBV6-1 and TRBJ2-2; TRBD2 agrees at 8 bases. The germline V gene encodes CDR1 MNHNS and CDR2 SASEGT. V dropped 9 bases and J dropped 3; count of bases not matched to a gene: 3. The CDR3 consists of 13 residues. In DNA, the CDR3 is TGTGCCAGTTATAGCGGGGACACCGGGGAGCTGTTTTTT. It translates to CASYSGDTGELFF.

This clone ranks as large (0.1 to 1%). The CDR3 here is CASSYSYLSNQPQHF. The CDR3 DNA sequence: TGTGCCAGCAGTTACTCGTATCTTAGCAATCAGCCCCAGCATTTT. The rearrangement joins TRBV6-5 to TRBJ1-5; D remains ambiguous. The CDR3 loop spans 15 amino acids. The ends were cut back, 0 bases at V and 0 bases at J, with 6 bases in the middle. In germline, CDR1 is MNHEY, CDR2 SVGAGI.

This clone is medium-sized. V is TRBV9 and J is TRBJ1-1, with D maybe TRBD1 (6 bases). The CDR3 totals 13 residues. Trimming cost V 4 bases and J 2 bases, with 9 bases left between them. Germline CDR1 reads SGDLS; CDR2 reads YYNGEE. The CDR3 DNA is TGTGCCAGCAGCTTCAGGGGTAACACTGAAGCTTTCTTT. Protein: CASSFRGNTEAFF.

This clone is labeled medium-sized. The V gene is TRBV6-1, the J gene TRBJ2-2; D gene unclear. V gave up 0 bases and J gave up 7 bases, with 12 bases separating them. From germline, CDR1 is MNHNS and CDR2 SASEGT. The CDR3 contains 15 residues. CDR3 sequence (DNA): TGTGCCAGCAGTGAAGCGATAGGGCGTCACGGGGAGCTGTTTTTT. Its protein product is CASSEAIGRHGELFF.

This clone came up a few times. This chain joins TRBV6-5 and TRBJ2-7; TRBD1 matches at 7 bases. This CDR3 is built from 16 residues. Per germline, CDR1 MNHEY and CDR2 SVGAGI. Trimming took 3 bases from V and 0 from J; bases not matched to a gene: 8. CDR3: CASSYPSGDSSYEQYF. The CDR3 DNA follows: TGTGCCAGCAGTTATCCTTCCGGGGACAGCTCCTACGAGCAGTACTTC.

Details on this clone: The junction departs from the called germline gene at one end, perhaps through a read error. The V call is TRBV20-1, the J call TRBJ2-4; 12 nucleotides align to TRBD2. CDR1 DFQATT and CDR2 SNEGSKA come from the germline V gene (reference sequence). CDR3 length equals 13 residues. CDR3 nucleotide sequence: TGCACCCCGACTAGCGGGAGTAACGGTGAGCAGTCCTTC. Encoded protein: CTPTSGSNGEQSF.

This clone was recorded at least ten times. The V call is TRBV7-9, the J call TRBJ2-1; 9 nucleotides line up with TRBD1. The J segment lost 14 bases and the V segment lost 1 base, leaving 6 bases of the junction unmatched. CDR3 length: 13 residues. The V gene's germline CDR1 is SEHNR and CDR2 FQNEAQ (reference sequence). The CDR3 spells CASSLVGQGYEFF. CDR3 in DNA: TGTGCCAGCAGCTTAGTGGGACAGGGTTATGAGTTCTTC.

V usage is TRBV6-1 and J usage is TRBJ1-2, with D tentatively TRBD1 (6 bases). The CDR3 sequence is 12 residues long. CDR1 is MNHNS and CDR2 is SASEGT in the germline V gene. V was clipped by 6 bases and J by 3 bases, with 8 bases between them. The CDR3 loop is CASRRQDYGYTF. The CDR3 region has the DNA TGTGCCAGCAGACGACAGGACTATGGCTACACCTTC.